The 4 T cell receptor beta chains given below trace back to one sample, sequenced in a study of T-cell reconstitution after alpha-beta-depleted transplantation in children. The TCRbeta library incorporated unique molecular identifiers. Each CDR3 protein gets one entry after TCRdb re-called the PCR reads with MiXCR. The data show about 270,000 distinct CDR3 sequences, with 9.9% seen just once and around 10% held by the top ten. The source was PBMCs from the stem cell graft donor, collected from the stem cell graft. These TCRs come from a human donor who donated a stem cell graft to a child with SCID.

The J gene is TRBJ1-4, the V gene TRBV15; D remains unclear. Germline V gene sequence: CDR1 LNHNV, CDR2 YYDKDF (reference sequence). The CDR3 runs 16 residues. V was shortened by 1 base and J by 0 bases, with 9 bases between the two germline ends. The CDR3 reads CATSRAQTATNEKLFF. CDR3 DNA: TGTGCCACCAGCAGAGCCCAGACTGCAACTAATGAAAAACTGTTTTTT.

This clonotype has a handful of counts. The chain recombines TRBV3-1 with TRBJ1-5, with D possibly being TRBD1 (5 bases). The germline CDR1 and CDR2 sequences are LGHDT and YNNKEL (reference sequence). The CDR3 has 15 residues. Trimming took off 2 bases at V and 1 base at J, with 9 bases between the two ends. In DNA, the CDR3 is TGTGCCAGCAGCCAAATGGGACGGAGCAATCAGCCCCAGCATTTT. This sequence encodes CASSQMGRSNQPQHF.

V usage is TRBV5-5 and J usage is TRBJ1-3; D perhaps matches TRBD1 (5 bases). CDR3 length equals 17 residues. V was shortened by 0 bases and J by 0 bases, with 13 bases between the two germline ends. Germline CDR1 is SGHKS and CDR2 is YYEKEE (reference sequence). The CDR3 sequence is CASSLEDMGSSGNTIYF. The CDR3 DNA reads as TGTGCCAGCAGCTTGGAGGACATGGGCAGCTCTGGAAACACCATATATTTT.

The sample holds many counts of this clonotype. The V gene is TRBV7-2, the J gene TRBJ2-4; a weak D match, TRBD1 (6 bases). The germline gives CDR1 SGHTA, CDR2 FQGNSA. The CDR3 runs to 14 residues. Trimming cost V 3 bases and J 4 bases, with 10 bases left between them. As DNA, the CDR3 is TGTGCCAGCAGCTTCCGGGACAAAAAAAACATTCAGTACTTC. It specifies CASSFRDKKNIQYF. Looking up the rest from reference TRBV7-2 and TRBJ2-4 gives the full variable domain: GAGVSQSPSNKVTEKGKDVELRCDPISGHTALYWYRQSLGQGLEFLIYFQGNSAPDKSGLPSDRFSAERTGGSVSTLTIQRTQQEDSAVYLCASSFRDKKNIQYFGAGTRLSVL.